The 14 T cell receptor beta chains listed next were all sequenced from one sample in a study of neoadjuvant nivolumab and ipilimumab in lung cancer. Sequencing used immunoSEQ multiplex PCR; TCRdb keeps in-frame clones, though not all of them. The repertoire holds 10,000 to 15,000 clones, with about two thirds as singletons. The sample consisted of peripheral blood, taken after neoadjuvant nivolumab, alone or with ipilimumab, at or shortly before surgery. Receptors were obtained from an adult with non-small cell lung cancer.

The chain uses TRBV9 and TRBJ1-5, with D possibly TRBD1 on 5 matching bases. The CDR3 covers 14 residues. The V gene's germline CDR1 is SGDLS and CDR2 YYNGEE. V lost 3 bases and J 4 bases, leaving 11 bases between the germline ends. DNA for the CDR3: TGTGCCAGCAGCGGGGGGTTCCGAAATCAGCCCCAGCATTTT. Its protein product is CASSGGFRNQPQHF.

Only one count was recorded for this clone. The DNA for the CDR3 is TGTGCCTGGAGTGTCCTCAGGCCGACTTATGGCTACACCTTC. Its translation: CAWSVLRPTYGYTF. This sequence joins TRBV30 and TRBJ1-2, with D unresolved. Germline values: CDR1 GTSNPN, CDR2 SVGIG (reference sequence). This CDR3 is built from 14 residues. Trimming removed 0 bases at V and 5 bases at J, with 13 bases between.

The CDR3 sequence is CASSSRRASSYKQYF. CDR3 nucleotides: TGTGCCAGCAGCTCGAGAAGGGCTAGCAGTTATAAGCAGTACTTC. This chain links TRBV7-9 with TRBJ2-7, with D possibly being TRBD2 (5 bases). This CDR3 has 15 amino acids. The V gene's germline CDR1 is SEHNR and CDR2 FQNEAQ (reference sequence). Trimming removed 4 bases from V and 8 bases from J, with 21 bases in between.

This chain connects TRBV18 to TRBJ1-2; weak D call: TRBD1 (5 bases). The CDR3 covers 14 residues. V was shortened by 0 bases and J by 4 bases, with 9 bases between the two germline ends. CDR1 KGHSH and CDR2 LQKENI come from the germline V gene. In DNA, the CDR3 is TGTGCCAGCTCACCACCGGGACGCAGCTATGGCTACACCTTC. The encoded protein is CASSPPGRSYGYTF. Using reference TRBV18 and TRBJ1-2 for the parts outside the CDR3, the full variable domain is NAGVMQNPRHLVRRRGQEARLRCSPMKGHSHVYWYRQLPEEGLKFMVYLQKENIIDESGMPKERFSAEFPKEGPSILRIQQVVRGDSAAYFCASSPPGRSYGYTFGSGTRLTVV.

This rearrangement joins TRBV29-1 to TRBJ2-3, with unresolved D. V dropped 7 bases and J dropped 5 bases, with 7 bases sitting between them. Per germline, CDR1 SQVTM and CDR2 ANQGSEA. The CDR3 covers 10 residues. CDR3 nucleotides: TGCAGCGCCCGAGGAGATACGCAGTATTTT. Its translation: CSARGDTQYF.

This clone was picked up one time. The rearrangement joins TRBV7-9 to TRBJ2-1, with D perhaps assigned TRBD1 or TRBD2 (5 bases each). V was trimmed by 1 base and J by 14 bases, leaving 12 bases between them. CDR1 SEHNR and CDR2 FQNEAQ come from the germline V gene (reference sequence). CDR3 length equals 12 residues. CDR3 protein: CASSLDEGWKFF. CDR3 DNA sequence: TGTGCCAGCAGCTTAGACGAGGGGTGGAAGTTCTTC.

The chain recombines TRBV4-2 with TRBJ1-2; TRBD1 agrees at 7 bases. The CDR3 length is 15 residues. CDR1 and CDR2 (germline): LGHNA, YNFKEQ. Trimming at V came to 3 bases and at J to 2 bases, leaving 6 bases not matched to a gene. CDR3 in amino acids: CASSHEQGRNYGYTF. CDR3 sequence (DNA): TGTGCCAGCAGCCACGAACAGGGGCGAAACTATGGCTACACCTTC.

The V gene is TRBV18, the J gene TRBJ2-7; 8 bases agree with TRBD1. V lost 5 bases and J lost 6; bases outside the gene matches: 3. The CDR3 is made up of 12 amino acids. CDR1 and CDR2 from the germline V gene are KGHSH and LQKENI. In nucleotides, the CDR3 is TGTGCCAGCTCATCTGACAGGGGCGAGCAGTACTTC. Protein sequence: CASSSDRGEQYF. The full variable domain, completed using reference TRBV18 and TRBJ2-7, is NAGVMQNPRHLVRRRGQEARLRCSPMKGHSHVYWYRQLPEEGLKFMVYLQKENIIDESGMPKERFSAEFPKEGPSILRIQQVVRGDSAAYFCASSSDRGEQYFGPGTRLTVT.

The sample holds one count of this clone. V gene TRBV18 combines with J gene TRBJ2-5; maybe TRBD2 (6 bases). Trimming stripped 1 base from V and 5 bases from J, with 17 bases between. The CDR3 has 16 residues. Germline lookup yields CDR1 KGHSH and CDR2 LQKENI. The CDR3 sequence: CASSPRIRGRGETQYF. The CDR3 bases are TGTGCCAGCTCACCACGGATTAGGGGCCGGGGGGAGACCCAGTACTTC.

The chain combines TRBV7-8 with TRBJ2-5, with TRBD2 matching 13 bases. The germline V gene has CDR1 SGHVS and CDR2 FQNEAQ. J lost 5 bases, V lost 5 bases, and 8 bases had no gene match. The CDR3 covers 16 residues. The CDR3 is CASSPRTSGSRETQYF. The DNA for the CDR3 is TGTGCCAGCAGCCCCAGGACTAGCGGGAGCAGGGAGACCCAGTACTTC.

This chain joins TRBV30 and TRBJ1-5; weak D call: TRBD1 (5 bases). CDR1 is GTSNPN and CDR2 is SVGIG in the germline V gene (reference sequence). Deletions cut 3 bases from V and 0 bases from J, with 9 bases between. This CDR3 has 14 residues. The CDR3 coding sequence is TGTGCCTGGAGGGGGGTGTATAGCAATCAGCCCCAGCATTTT. Translation gives CAWRGVYSNQPQHF. Together with reference TRBV30 and TRBJ1-5, the CDR3 gives the full variable domain: SQTIHQWPATLVQPVGSPLSLECTVEGTSNPNLYWYRQAAGRGLQLLFYSVGIGQISSEVPQNLSASRPQDRQFILSSKKLLLSDSGFYLCAWRGVYSNQPQHFGDGTRLSIL.

This sequence joins TRBV15 and TRBJ2-5; weak D call: TRBD1 (6 bases). The CDR3 is 15 residues long. CDR1 is LNHNV and CDR2 is YYDKDF in the germline V gene (reference sequence). Trimming left V 8 bases short and J 1 base short, with 17 bases between. The CDR3 protein is CATLPTGGSQETQYF. CDR3 nucleotides: TGTGCCACCCTTCCGACAGGCGGTTCCCAAGAGACCCAGTACTTC. Based on the CDR3 plus reference TRBV15 and TRBJ2-5, the full variable domain is DAMVIQNPRYQVTQFGKPVTLSCSQTLNHNVMYWYQQKSSQAPKLLFHYYDKDFNNEADTPDNFQSRRPNTSFCFLDIRSPGLGDTAMYLCATLPTGGSQETQYFGPGTRLLVL.

CDR3 region: CGTSEYYEQYF. For the CDR3, the DNA is TGTGGGACTAGCGAATACTACGAGCAGTACTTC. J is TRBJ2-7 and V is TRBV30, with 9 bases that match TRBD2. This CDR3 comprises 11 residues. CDR1 is GTSNPN and CDR2 is SVGIG in the germline V gene (reference sequence).

The rearrangement joins TRBV30 to TRBJ2-3; unclear D gene. The CDR3 is 15 residues long. Trimming shortened V by 0 bases and J by 0 bases, and 10 bases separated the two germline ends. Germline CDR1 reads GTSNPN; CDR2 reads SVGIG (reference sequence). CDR3 region: CAWSVAGRSTDTQYF. CDR3 nucleotides: TGTGCCTGGAGTGTGGCAGGCCGAAGCACAGATACGCAGTATTTT.